These 30 T cell receptor beta chains were all obtained from the same sample, sequenced in a study of CD8 T cells in Susac syndrome. Random hexamers served to reverse transcribe roughly 0.45 to 1 ug RNA. TCRdb analysed the immunoSEQ multiplex PCR reads with MiXCR anew, one entry per CDR3 protein. Found here are more than 200,000 distinct CDR3 sequences, approximately 92% of them singletons; the top ten hold 0.065% to 0.075%. The specimen sequenced was CD4+ T cells from PBMCs. Source of these receptors: a human donor with multiple sclerosis.

The CDR3 region is CSARDRTIQYF. The CDR3 DNA reads as TGCAGTGCTAGAGATAGGACCATTCAGTACTTC. V is TRBV20-1 and J is TRBJ2-4; D is undetermined. The V end was cut by 0 bases, the J end by 9 bases, with 6 bases between. Germline CDR1 reads DFQATT; CDR2 reads SNEGSKA (reference sequence). The CDR3 consists of 11 residues.

The gene calls are TRBV5-1 and TRBJ1-5; TRBD1 might be the D (5 bases). The CDR3 consists of 14 residues. From germline, CDR1 is SGHRS and CDR2 YFSETQ. V was clipped by 0 bases and J by 3 bases, with 7 bases between them. The CDR3 DNA sequence: TGCGCCAGCAGCTTGGGGGACGACAATCAGCCCCAGCATTTT. Amino acid sequence: CASSLGDDNQPQHF.

The rearrangement joins TRBV30 to TRBJ2-1; TRBD2 agrees at 11 bases. This CDR3 comprises 15 residues. Germline CDR1 reads GTSNPN; CDR2 reads SVGIG (reference sequence). The junction had 7 bases not matched to a gene; V was cut back by 0 bases and J by 9 bases. The CDR3 nucleotides read TGTGCCTGGAGTGTAATAGCGGGGGGGGAGGGTGAGCAGTTCTTC. Its translation: CAWSVIAGGEGEQFF.

V usage is TRBV12-3 or TRBV12-4 and J usage is TRBJ2-5; D possibly uses TRBD1 or TRBD2 (6 bases each). V lost 4 bases and J lost 5, with 8 bases in between. The CDR3 runs to 12 residues. CDR3 bases: TGTGCCAGCAGTTCGGGGGCGGAGACCCAGTACTTC. Its protein is CASSSGAETQYF.

The gene calls are TRBV29-1 and TRBJ2-3; 7 nucleotides line up with TRBD1. Germline V gives CDR1 SQVTM, CDR2 ANQGSEA. V was clipped by 7 bases and J by 3 bases; unmatched bases: 4. The CDR3 has 12 amino acids. Written as DNA, the CDR3 is TGCAGCGGTCACAGGGGAACAGATACGCAGTATTTT. It encodes CSGHRGTDTQYF.

V and J are TRBV6-1 and TRBJ1-2; 9 bases line up with TRBD1. Trimming at V came to 5 bases and at J to 7 bases, leaving 17 bases not matched to a gene. CDR3 length: 17 residues. Germline-derived CDR1 and CDR2 are MNHNS and SASEGT. CDR3: CASSRQRPGQGLRGYTF. In DNA, the CDR3 is TGTGCCAGCAGTCGACAAAGGCCGGGACAGGGACTTCGTGGCTACACCTTC.

The chain combines TRBV10-3 with TRBJ2-3, with D maybe TRBD1 (7 bases). Germline CDR1 ENHRY, CDR2 SYGVKD. Deletions cut 8 bases from V and 2 bases from J, with 14 bases between. CDR3 length: 14 residues. The chain's CDR3 is CAIGSRGDTDTQYF. The CDR3 DNA follows: TGTGCCATCGGCTCCAGGGGGGACACAGATACGCAGTATTTT.

The gene calls are TRBV20-1 and TRBJ2-1; D remains ambiguous. This CDR3 has 11 amino acids. Germline assignment: CDR1 DFQATT and CDR2 SNEGSKA (reference sequence). The V gene lost 6 bases and the J gene lost 9 bases, with 12 bases spanning the gap. The CDR3 spells CSAILVGEQFF. The CDR3 DNA reads TGCAGTGCCATCCTTGTAGGTGAGCAGTTCTTC.

This chain links TRBV20-1 with TRBJ1-1, with D possibly matching TRBD1 (6 bases). Germline V gene sequence: CDR1 DFQATT, CDR2 SNEGSKA (reference sequence). This CDR3 contains 12 residues. Deletions cut 1 base from V and 5 bases from J, with 8 bases between. The CDR3 here is CSARGGQTEAFF. CDR3 DNA sequence: TGCAGTGCTAGAGGTGGACAGACTGAAGCTTTCTTT.

The chain employs TRBV29-1 and TRBJ1-1; D uncertain. Germline-derived CDR1 and CDR2 are SQVTM and ANQGSEA. The CDR3 runs to 13 residues. Trimming shortened V by 5 bases and J by 1 base, and 11 bases separated the two germline ends. CDR3: CSVREVGNTEAFF. CDR3 bases: TGCAGCGTTAGAGAAGTAGGGAACACTGAAGCTTTCTTT.

V usage is TRBV5-6 and J usage is TRBJ2-1, with D hard to call. Deletions cut 4 bases from V and 6 bases from J, with 14 bases between. Germline CDR1 is SGHDT and CDR2 is YYEEEE. The CDR3 consists of 14 residues. The CDR3 sequence is CASSPRLVSNEQFF. The DNA for the CDR3 is TGTGCCAGCAGCCCCCGTTTGGTGAGCAATGAGCAGTTCTTC.

The chain uses TRBV6-5 and TRBJ1-5; no clear D gene. The CDR3 totals 15 residues. CDR1 and CDR2 from the germline V gene are MNHEY and SVGAGI. With 0 bases removed from V and 9 bases from J, the gap between germline ends came to 15 bases. The CDR3 here is CASSYSTPVGAPQHF. The CDR3 DNA follows: TGTGCCAGCAGTTACTCGACCCCGGTGGGCGCGCCCCAGCATTTT.

The chain couples TRBV2 to TRBJ2-7, with D possibly called TRBD1 or TRBD2 (5 bases each). This CDR3 comprises 16 residues. The V and J ends lost 7 bases and 5 bases respectively, with 24 bases between them. CDR1 is SNHLY and CDR2 is FYNNEI in the germline V gene. CDR3 in amino acids: CASTGGIRSQGHEQYF. DNA of the CDR3: TGTGCCAGCACAGGAGGTATACGGTCCCAGGGCCACGAGCAGTACTTC.

The chain is built from TRBV10-3 and TRBJ2-7; maybe TRBD2 (5 bases). Looked up from germline, CDR1 is ENHRY and CDR2 is SYGVKD. This CDR3 is built from 13 residues. The V gene lost 4 bases and the J gene lost 3 bases, with 10 bases spanning the gap. This CDR3 is CAISVEEFYEQYV. In DNA form, the CDR3 reads TGTGCCATCAGTGTGGAGGAGTTCTACGAGCAGTACGTC.

V usage is TRBV12-5 and J usage is TRBJ1-3; D unresolved. There are 15 residues in the CDR3. In germline, CDR1 is LGHNT, CDR2 FRNRAP. V dropped 6 bases and J dropped 0 bases, with 12 bases sitting between them. The CDR3 DNA is TGTGCTAGTGGCCTGGCTTTGGGCTCTGGAAACACCATATATTTT. It specifies CASGLALGSGNTIYF.

The chain couples TRBV6-6 to TRBJ2-7, with TRBD1 as a possible D gene (5 bases). V lost 5 bases and J lost 2, with 13 bases in between. The CDR3 has 14 residues. Germline V lookup: CDR1 MNHNY, CDR2 SVGAGI (reference sequence). The CDR3: CASSTRTWPYEQYF. The CDR3 DNA follows: TGTGCCAGCAGTACCCGGACATGGCCCTACGAGCAGTACTTC.

The CDR3 loop reads CASSWAGTGPQHF. The CDR3 DNA sequence: TGTGCCAGCAGTTGGGCCGGTACTGGGCCCCAGCATTTT. V and J are TRBV12-3 or TRBV12-4 and TRBJ1-5, with D hard to call. V was trimmed by 4 bases and J by 9 bases, leaving 13 bases between them. The CDR3 is 13 residues long.

The CDR3 here is CASSLGGPAGSGANVLTF. The CDR3 region has the DNA TGTGCCAGCAGCTTAGGTGGCCCGGCGGGCTCTGGGGCCAACGTCCTGACTTTC. The chain combines TRBV7-2 with TRBJ2-6; TRBD2 is a possible D gene (5 bases). Looked up from germline, CDR1 is SGHTA and CDR2 is FQGNSA. V shed 1 base and J shed 0 bases, with 13 bases lying between them. The CDR3 runs 18 residues.

The genes are TRBV29-1 and TRBJ1-1, with D perhaps TRBD1 (6 bases). The CDR3 loop spans 14 amino acids. The V gene's germline CDR1 is SQVTM and CDR2 ANQGSEA. The V gene lost 5 bases and the J gene lost 1 base, with 14 bases spanning the gap. CDR3 residues: CSVTNRVANTEAFF. The CDR3 DNA reads as TGCAGCGTTACCAACAGGGTGGCGAACACTGAAGCTTTCTTT.

This chain joins TRBV19 and TRBJ2-3; tentatively, D is TRBD2 (6 bases). With 2 bases removed from V and 0 bases from J, the gap between germline ends came to 12 bases. The V gene's germline CDR1 is LNHDA and CDR2 SQIVND (reference sequence). The length of the CDR3 is 16 residues. CDR3 region: CASSIPRGGSTDTQYF. The CDR3 region has the DNA TGTGCCAGTAGTATACCTCGCGGAGGGAGCACAGATACGCAGTATTTT.

DNA for the CDR3: TGCGCCAGCAGCTCGGACAGCCCCAACGGGGAGCTGTTTTTT. It codes for CASSSDSPNGELFF. The genes are TRBV5-1 and TRBJ2-2; possibly TRBD1 for D (6 bases). Germline CDR1 reads SGHRS; CDR2 reads YFSETQ. The CDR3 runs to 14 residues. The V end lost 3 bases, the J end lost 7 bases, and 13 bases lay between the germline ends.

The chain couples TRBV12-3 or TRBV12-4 to TRBJ2-2, with a possible D match to TRBD2 (5 bases). The CDR3 consists of 14 residues. V was clipped by 6 bases and J by 4 bases, with 12 bases between them. Here the CDR3 reads CASSIQLGTGELFF. In DNA, the CDR3 is TGTGCCAGCAGCATACAACTAGGCACCGGGGAGCTGTTTTTT.

The chain carries TRBV6-2 or TRBV6-3 and TRBJ2-5, with D maybe TRBD1 (5 bases). The V end was cut by 11 bases, the J end by 2 bases, with 15 bases between. Germline CDR1 reads MNHEY; CDR2 reads SVGEGT. CDR3 length equals 13 residues. In DNA form, the CDR3 reads TGTGCCTGCTCGGACATCATTCAAGAGACCCAGTACTTC. Translated: CACSDIIQETQYF.

V and J are TRBV29-1 and TRBJ1-5; D is perhaps TRBD1 (5 bases). The germline V gene has CDR1 SQVTM and CDR2 ANQGSEA. The CDR3 loop spans 14 amino acids. V gave up 6 bases and J gave up 2 bases, with 14 bases separating them. The CDR3 bases are TGCAGCGTCGCGGAGAGAGGGGGCAATCAGCCCCAGCATTTT. Translating gives CSVAERGGNQPQHF.

V usage is TRBV30 and J usage is TRBJ1-1; 9 nucleotides line up with TRBD1. Trimming took 1 base from V and 6 from J; bases not matched to a gene: 6. Germline V CDR1 and CDR2: GTSNPN, SVGIG (reference sequence). The CDR3 sequence is 14 residues long. The CDR3 coding sequence is TGTGCCTGGAGTGCCGACAGGGGGGTTGCTGAAGCTTTCTTT. Encoded protein: CAWSADRGVAEAFF.

The V call is TRBV3-1, the J call TRBJ2-1; TRBD1 aligns across 9 bases. The CDR3 has 16 amino acids. J lost 8 bases, V lost 4 bases, and 12 bases had no gene match. Germline V gene lookup returns CDR1 LGHDT and CDR2 YNNKEL (reference sequence). Written as DNA, the CDR3 is TGTGCCAGCAGCCTCACCGGGACAGGGACCCTCGATGAGCAGTTCTTC. Its protein product is CASSLTGTGTLDEQFF.

This chain connects TRBV5-1 to TRBJ2-1; D is perhaps TRBD1 (5 bases). Germline V gene lookup returns CDR1 SGHRS and CDR2 YFSETQ. The germline V and J ends were trimmed by 8 bases and 2 bases, with 8 bases remaining between them. The CDR3 loop spans 12 amino acids. This CDR3 is CARDITYNEQFF. The CDR3 nucleotides read TGCGCCAGGGACATAACCTACAATGAGCAGTTCTTC.

The rearrangement links TRBV5-5 to TRBJ2-1, with 11 bases fitting TRBD1. J lost 14 bases, V lost 0 bases, and 4 bases had no gene match. The CDR3 consists of 13 residues. Per germline, CDR1 SGHKS and CDR2 YYEKEE (reference sequence). CDR3 nucleotides: TGTGCCAGCAGCTTGGGGGGGACAGGGGGGAAGTTCTTC. As protein: CASSLGGTGGKFF.

V and J are TRBV30 and TRBJ1-5; a weak D match, TRBD1 (5 bases). Germline assignment: CDR1 GTSNPN and CDR2 SVGIG (reference sequence). CDR3 length: 16 residues. V lost 1 base and J lost 2, with 15 bases in between. This CDR3 is CAWSGGDADGNQPQHF. The CDR3 DNA reads as TGTGCCTGGAGTGGGGGGGATGCTGATGGCAATCAGCCCCAGCATTTT.

This chain joins TRBV12-3 or TRBV12-4 and TRBJ2-2; 10 nucleotides match TRBD1. V lost 6 bases to trimming and J lost 1 base; unmatched junction nucleotides: 2. The length of the CDR3 is 15 residues. CDR3 nucleotides: TGTGCCAGCAGAGGACAGGGGGTGAACACCGGGGAGCTGTTTTTT. Translated, it gives CASRGQGVNTGELFF.